This TCR beta chain was observed in a study of intratumoral heterogeneity in liver cancer. In terms of the full investigation: Across the full 14-patient cohort, most patients were male and a median age of 63 years was recorded. A total of 71 multiregional samples from around 14 HCC patients, consisting of fewer than 55 tumoral and some 20 adjacent nontumoral regions, were included in the overall cohort. RNA-seq, DNA sequencing, TCR-seq and SNP array data from multiple regions of hepatocellular carcinoma specimens were combined in the study to investigate intratumor heterogeneity.

Samples labelled H came from distinct, geographically separated regions of the hepatocellular carcinoma nodule. Every patient had early-stage hepatocellular carcinoma and went to surgical resection without receiving any prior therapy. The sampled areas showed no macroscopic signs of necrosis or hemorrhage. Multiple regions from a couple of patients underwent TCR sequencing (ImmunoSeq). Frozen resection tissue samples were collected at least 1 cm apart from each other. Genomic DNA was extracted from bulk tissue using the DNeasy blood and tissue kit. Using the immunoSEQ assay, the TCR beta chain CDR3 regions were sequenced from genomic DNA. Rearranged VDJ segments were amplified with primers annealing to V and J segments. In the original analysis: Clonality and richness metrics were computed with the ImmunoSeq Analyzer software. Differentially abundant clones between regions were identified using Fisher's exact test plus a beta-binomial method for added stringency. Sourced from immuneACCESS, this table was stored by TCRdb with only in-frame sequences that have V and J called. A share of the clones is absent; for the studies checked, an unresolved V gene accounts for under half, and the remainder has no known explanation. V, J and clone size reflect that table, while D and trimming were determined from the DNA. This sample has about 6,200 clones in its table, and 60% to 85% of those were observed once. The ten top clones hold roughly two fifths of the sample.

Measured from the cysteine to the phenylalanine, the CDR3 is 15 residues long. Only the CDR3 DNA stays, 45 bases, in frame from base 1. Trimming leaves V shorter by 6 bases and J shorter by 5 bases, with the junction holding 12 bases beyond the gene matches. CDR1 MNHNY and CDR2 SVGAGI were looked up in the germline V gene (reference sequence). A remark on this clone: The antigen this receptor binds is unknown. Base qualities were left out, and no much larger clone turns up one base away.

Overall study outcomes, separate from this receptor: Tumor region a in each sequenced patient had significantly more unique T-cell clonal expansions than region b. TCR sequencing was reported to confirm the RNA-seq-based estimates of regional differences in tumor-infiltrating lymphocyte burden. The authors noted a relatively low number of patients and under-sampled tumor-infiltrating lymphocyte representation as limitations. No significant difference in overall T cell clonality was found between tumor regions within either sequenced patient.

Source: tumor tissue, taken before any cancer treatment. The receptor was isolated from a woman in her seventies with hepatocellular carcinoma. The chain couples TRBV6-6 to TRBJ1-1; TRBD1 agrees with 7 junctional bases. The base sequence is TGTGCCAGCAGGGATTCCAGGGGGGAATGGACTGAAGCTTTCTTT. It codes for CASRDSRGEWTEAFF.